A single sample is the source of the 18 T cell receptor beta chains below, sequenced in a study of lymphopenia after photon versus proton radiotherapy. Only in-frame clones appear in the TCRdb table, and some are missing; sequencing was by immunoSEQ multiplex PCR. The table shows 150,000 to 200,000 clones, with 88% occurring only once. Material: peripheral blood, obtained from a patient treated with photon-based radiotherapy. The receptor source for this set is a man aged 50 or older with gastric cancer.

This sequence joins TRBV6-5 and TRBJ2-7, with a weak D call TRBD2 (7 bases). Germline CDR1 MNHEY, CDR2 SVGAGI. V was cut by 10 bases and J by 3 bases, with 13 bases left in between. CDR3 length: 12 residues. The CDR3 here is CATSRGGYEQYF. CDR3 nucleotides: TGTGCCACTTCTAGGGGGGGCTACGAGCAGTACTTC.

This sequence joins TRBV2 and TRBJ1-5; 7 nucleotides line up with TRBD1. Germline V gene lookup returns CDR1 SNHLY and CDR2 FYNNEI. V lost 7 bases, J lost 7 bases, and 19 bases stayed unmatched. This CDR3 region has 17 residues. CDR3 sequence: CASTGGDSIYDAQPQHF. DNA of the CDR3: TGTGCCAGCACAGGGGGTGATAGTATATACGATGCCCAGCCCCAGCATTTT.

The chain is built from TRBV18 and TRBJ2-3; TRBD2 might be the D (5 bases). From germline, CDR1 is KGHSH and CDR2 LQKENI. Trimming pared 4 bases from V and 6 bases from J, leaving 17 bases between. The CDR3 sequence is 15 residues long. CDR3 DNA sequence: TGTGCCAGCTCACGGTCAGCGGCCCTGAGGGATACGCAGTATTTT. Amino acids: CASSRSAALRDTQYF.

The chain employs TRBV30 and TRBJ2-1, with TRBD2 matching 10 bases. J lost 4 bases, V lost 6 bases, and 3 bases had no gene match. The CDR3 totals 13 residues. Germline V lookup: CDR1 GTSNPN, CDR2 SVGIG (reference sequence). The CDR3 sequence: CACATSGYNEQFF. CDR3 in DNA: TGTGCCTGCGCGACTAGCGGGTACAATGAGCAGTTCTTC.

The chain uses TRBV10-2 and TRBJ1-5; TRBD1 is a possible D gene (5 bases). V lost 2 bases and J 3 bases, leaving 11 bases between the germline ends. Germline V gene sequence: CDR1 WSHSY, CDR2 SAAADI. The CDR3 runs 15 residues. The CDR3 reads CASSEIGEPNQPQHF. The CDR3 coding sequence is TGCGCCAGCAGTGAGATAGGGGAACCCAATCAGCCCCAGCATTTT.

With respect to this clone: A junction boundary mismatches the germline segment, possibly from a read error. This chain connects TRBV7-9 to TRBJ2-7; D unresolved. The V gene's germline CDR1 is SEHNR and CDR2 FQNEAQ (reference sequence). The CDR3 loop spans 13 amino acids. In DNA, the CDR3 is TGTGCCAGCAGCTTAGGGGGTACCAGGAGTATTTCCTTC. Its translation is CASSLGGTRSISF.

This rearrangement joins TRBV7-2 to TRBJ2-3; D gene unclear. Germline V gene sequence: CDR1 SGHTA, CDR2 FQGNSA. The CDR3 covers 14 residues. V was trimmed by 5 bases and J by 0 bases, leaving 9 bases between them. The CDR3 DNA sequence: TGTGCCAGCAGCCCAGGACGGAGCACAGATACGCAGTATTTT. Encoded protein: CASSPGRSTDTQYF.

The chain carries TRBV6-1 and TRBJ2-7; D is possibly TRBD2 (7 bases). The CDR3 consists of 15 residues. Trimming removed 5 bases at V and 4 bases at J, with 18 bases between. CDR1 and CDR2 from the germline V gene are MNHNS and SASEGT. The CDR3 sequence: CASSNYEGGGYEQYF. As DNA, the CDR3 is TGTGCCAGCAGTAACTACGAGGGGGGAGGGTACGAGCAGTACTTC.

This chain links TRBV19 with TRBJ1-1; 9 bases fit TRBD1. The CDR3 runs 17 residues. Germline V gene sequence: CDR1 LNHDA, CDR2 SQIVND (reference sequence). The J segment lost 2 bases and the V segment lost 6 bases, leaving 13 bases of the junction unmatched. CDR3 DNA sequence: TGTGCCAGTAGAGTGTCGGGACAGGGTTACTTTAACACTGAAGCTTTCTTT. Protein sequence: CASRVSGQGYFNTEAFF.

V usage is TRBV30 and J usage is TRBJ1-5; TRBD1 aligns across 12 bases. Germline V lookup: CDR1 GTSNPN, CDR2 SVGIG (reference sequence). Germline trimming cut 4 bases from V and 4 bases from J; bases unmatched to any gene: 2. The CDR3 sequence is 14 residues long. CDR3 residues: CAWKGQGANQPQHF. The CDR3 nucleotides read TGTGCCTGGAAGGGACAGGGGGCGAATCAGCCCCAGCATTTT.

The rearrangement joins TRBV10-1 to TRBJ2-4; D is uncertain. Germline V gene data show CDR1 as WNHNN and CDR2 as SYGVQD (reference sequence). Deletions cut 6 bases from V and 5 bases from J, with 8 bases between. CDR3 length: 12 residues. Written as DNA, the CDR3 is TGCGCCAGCAGAGGCGGAGAAAACATTCAGTACTTC. This encodes CASRGGENIQYF.

In DNA form, the CDR3 reads TGTGCTAGTGGTTTGGTACGGCACGAGCAGTACTTC. Protein product: CASGLVRHEQYF. This rearrangement joins TRBV12-5 to TRBJ2-7; D is unresolved. V was clipped by 0 bases and J by 5 bases, with 5 bases between them. The CDR3 runs to 12 residues. Germline CDR1 is LGHNT and CDR2 is FRNRAP.

The rearrangement joins TRBV11-3 to TRBJ1-1; D uncertain. The CDR3 is 13 amino acids. Germline CDR1 SGHNT, CDR2 YENEEA. V lost 1 base and J 2 bases, leaving 5 bases between the germline ends. The CDR3 region has the DNA TGTGCCAGCAGCTTAGGCCTCAACACTGAAGCTTTCTTT. Amino acid sequence: CASSLGLNTEAFF.

This chain links TRBV10-1 with TRBJ2-7; 7 positions agree with TRBD1. Germline V gene data show CDR1 as WNHNN and CDR2 as SYGVQD (reference sequence). The CDR3 has 13 amino acids. V was clipped by 8 bases and J by 6 bases; unmatched bases: 10. For the CDR3, the DNA is TGCGCCAGCTCTCGGACAGGCTGGGGCGAGCAGTACTTC. This gives the protein CASSRTGWGEQYF.

The chain employs TRBV9 and TRBJ2-5; D is perhaps TRBD1 (6 bases). The V gene's germline CDR1 is SGDLS and CDR2 YYNGEE. Trimming removed 0 bases at V and 4 bases at J, with 16 bases between. The length of the CDR3 is 16 residues. In nucleotides, the CDR3 is TGTGCCAGCAGCGTAGAAGGTACAGGGTTTCGAGAGACCCAGTACTTC. Protein sequence: CASSVEGTGFRETQYF.

The genes are TRBV11-2 and TRBJ1-4; weak D call: TRBD1 (6 bases). The ends were cut back, 5 bases at V and 5 bases at J, with 12 bases in the middle. CDR1 SGHAT and CDR2 FQNNGV come from the germline V gene. The CDR3 is 14 amino acids. The DNA for the CDR3 is TGTGCCAGCAGCGCACAGGGAAAAAATGAAAAACTGTTTTTT. This encodes CASSAQGKNEKLFF.

V gene TRBV27 combines with J gene TRBJ1-1, with D perhaps TRBD1 (6 bases). This CDR3 has 12 amino acids. V shed 5 bases and J shed 4 bases, with 8 bases lying between them. From germline, CDR1 is MNHEY and CDR2 SMNVEV (reference sequence). This CDR3 is CASSDRFTEAFF. The DNA for the CDR3 is TGTGCCAGCAGTGACAGGTTCACTGAAGCTTTCTTT.

V is TRBV5-6 and J is TRBJ1-6; 8 nucleotides match TRBD1. Germline-derived CDR1 and CDR2 are SGHDT and YYEEEE. J lost 12 bases, V lost 4 bases, and 15 bases had no gene match. The CDR3 spans 16 residues. CDR3 sequence reads: CASSPPGQGRGGPLHF. For the CDR3, the DNA is TGTGCCAGCAGCCCCCCCGGACAGGGAAGAGGAGGACCCCTCCACTTT.